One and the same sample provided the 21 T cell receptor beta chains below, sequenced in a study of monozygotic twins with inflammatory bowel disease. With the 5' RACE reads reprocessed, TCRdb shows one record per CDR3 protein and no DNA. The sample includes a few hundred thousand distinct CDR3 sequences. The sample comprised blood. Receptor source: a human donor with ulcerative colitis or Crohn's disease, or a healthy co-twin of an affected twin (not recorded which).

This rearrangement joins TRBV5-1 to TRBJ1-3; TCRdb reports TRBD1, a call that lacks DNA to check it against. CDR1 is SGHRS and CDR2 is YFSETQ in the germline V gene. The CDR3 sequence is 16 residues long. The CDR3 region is CASSLVAQGAGNTIYF.

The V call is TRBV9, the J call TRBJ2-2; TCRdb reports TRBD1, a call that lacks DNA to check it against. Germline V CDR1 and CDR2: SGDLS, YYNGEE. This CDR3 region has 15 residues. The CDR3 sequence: CASSVAGLNTGELFF. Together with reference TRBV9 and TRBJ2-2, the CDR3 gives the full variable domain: DSGVTQTPKHLITATGQRVTLRCSPRSGDLSVYWYQQSLDQGLQFLIQYYNGEERAKGNILERFSAQQFPDLHSELNLSSLELGDSALYFCASSVAGLNTGELFFGEGSRLTVL.

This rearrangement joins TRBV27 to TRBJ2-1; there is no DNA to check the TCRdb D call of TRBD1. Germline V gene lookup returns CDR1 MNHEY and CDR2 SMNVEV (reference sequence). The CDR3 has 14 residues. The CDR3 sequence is CASSTGTGINEQFF.

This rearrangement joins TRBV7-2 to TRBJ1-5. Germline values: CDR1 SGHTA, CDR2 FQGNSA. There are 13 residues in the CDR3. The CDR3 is CASSSEGIQPQHF.

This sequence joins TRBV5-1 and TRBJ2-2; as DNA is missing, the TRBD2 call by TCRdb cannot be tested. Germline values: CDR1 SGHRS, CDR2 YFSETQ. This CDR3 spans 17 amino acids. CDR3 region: CASSLSFGTSFSGELFF.

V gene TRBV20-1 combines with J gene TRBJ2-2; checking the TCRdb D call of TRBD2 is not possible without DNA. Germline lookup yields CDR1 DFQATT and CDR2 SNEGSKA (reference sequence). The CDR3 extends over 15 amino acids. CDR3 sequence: CSARDGGSNTGELFF.

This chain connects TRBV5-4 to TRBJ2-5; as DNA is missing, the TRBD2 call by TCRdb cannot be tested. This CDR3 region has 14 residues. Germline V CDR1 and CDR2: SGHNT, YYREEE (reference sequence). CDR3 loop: CASSSGGDWETQYF.

The CDR3 loop reads CASSLYRDSSGNQPQHF. V gene TRBV28 combines with J gene TRBJ1-5; TCRdb indicates TRBD1, and absent DNA this call remains unverified. This CDR3 has 17 residues. CDR1 is MDHEN and CDR2 is SYDVKM in the germline V gene.

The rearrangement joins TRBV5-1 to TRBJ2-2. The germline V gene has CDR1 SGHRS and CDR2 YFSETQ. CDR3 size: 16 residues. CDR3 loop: CASSFPGGVNTGELFF.

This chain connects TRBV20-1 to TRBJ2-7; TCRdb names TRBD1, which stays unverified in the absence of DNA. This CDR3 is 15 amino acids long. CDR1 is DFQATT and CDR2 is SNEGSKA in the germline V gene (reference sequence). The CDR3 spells CSARDPRDRVHEQYF.

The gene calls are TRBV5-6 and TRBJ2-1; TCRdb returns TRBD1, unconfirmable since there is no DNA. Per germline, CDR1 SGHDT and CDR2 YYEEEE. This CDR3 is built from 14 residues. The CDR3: CASSRDRGSNEQFF.

The CDR3 region is CASSLVHSGTAYGYTF. This chain connects TRBV5-6 to TRBJ1-2; as DNA is missing, the TRBD1 call by TCRdb cannot be tested. The germline V gene has CDR1 SGHDT and CDR2 YYEEEE. CDR3 length: 16 residues.

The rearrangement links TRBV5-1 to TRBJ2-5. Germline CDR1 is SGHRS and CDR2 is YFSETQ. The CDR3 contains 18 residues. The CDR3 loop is CASSFGRQGWRSQETQYF.

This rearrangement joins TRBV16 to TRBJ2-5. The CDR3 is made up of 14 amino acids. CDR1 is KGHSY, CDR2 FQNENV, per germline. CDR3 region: CASSQQHVKGTQYF.

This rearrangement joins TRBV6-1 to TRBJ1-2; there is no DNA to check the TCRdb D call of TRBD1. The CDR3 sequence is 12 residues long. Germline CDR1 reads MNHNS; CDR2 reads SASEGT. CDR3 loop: CASSVGLPGATF.

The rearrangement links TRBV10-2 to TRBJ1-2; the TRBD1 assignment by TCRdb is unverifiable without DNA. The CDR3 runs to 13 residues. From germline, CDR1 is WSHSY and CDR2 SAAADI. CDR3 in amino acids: CASSEDRDHGYTF.

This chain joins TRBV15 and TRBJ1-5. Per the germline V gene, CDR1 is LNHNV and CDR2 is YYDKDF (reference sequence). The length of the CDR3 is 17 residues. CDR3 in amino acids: CATRADARAYSNQPQHF.

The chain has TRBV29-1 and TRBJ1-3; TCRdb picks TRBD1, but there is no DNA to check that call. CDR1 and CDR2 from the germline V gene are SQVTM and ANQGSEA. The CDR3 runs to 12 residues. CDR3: CSVGGRGNTIYF.

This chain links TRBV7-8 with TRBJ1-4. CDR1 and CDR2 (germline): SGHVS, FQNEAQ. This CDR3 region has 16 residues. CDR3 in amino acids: CASSLGPGLINEKLFF.

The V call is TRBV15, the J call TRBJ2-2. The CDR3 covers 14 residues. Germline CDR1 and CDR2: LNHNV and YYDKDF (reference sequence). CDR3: CATSRDQQTGELFF.

This CDR3 reads CASILLGSSISGANVLTF. This chain joins TRBV5-6 and TRBJ2-6. CDR1 and CDR2 from the germline V gene are SGHDT and YYEEEE. The CDR3 runs to 18 residues. Full variable domain (remainder filled in from reference TRBV5-6 and TRBJ2-6): DAGVTQSPTHLIKTRGQQVTLRCSPKSGHDTVSWYQQALGQGPQFIFQYYEEEERQRGNFPDRFSGHQFPNYSSELNVNALLLGDSALYLCASILLGSSISGANVLTFGAGSRLTVL.